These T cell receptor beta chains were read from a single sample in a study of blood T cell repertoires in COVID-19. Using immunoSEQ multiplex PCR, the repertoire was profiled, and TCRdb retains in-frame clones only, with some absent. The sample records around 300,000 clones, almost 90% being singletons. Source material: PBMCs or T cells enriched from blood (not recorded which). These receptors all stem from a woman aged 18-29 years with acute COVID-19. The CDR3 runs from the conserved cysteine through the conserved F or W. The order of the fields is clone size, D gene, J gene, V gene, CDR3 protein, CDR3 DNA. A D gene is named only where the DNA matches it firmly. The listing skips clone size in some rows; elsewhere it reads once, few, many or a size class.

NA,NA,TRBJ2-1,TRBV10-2,CASSEGGRNSYNEQFF,TGCGCCAGCAGTGAGGGGGGCCGAAACTCCTACAATGAGCAGTTCTTC
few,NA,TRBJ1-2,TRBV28,CASSSPTGNYGYTF,TGTGCCAGCAGTTCGCCCACAGGAAACTATGGCTACACCTTC
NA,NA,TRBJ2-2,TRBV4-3,CASSQGEGGELFF,TGCGCCAGCAGCCAGGGTGAGGGCGGGGAGCTGTTTTTT
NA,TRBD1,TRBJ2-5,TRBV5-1,CASSFGTDEETQYF,TGCGCCAGCAGCTTCGGGACAGACGAAGAGACCCAGTACTTC
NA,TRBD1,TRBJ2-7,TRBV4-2,CASSQRQGSSYEQYF,TGTGCCAGCAGCCAAAGACAGGGGAGCTCCTACGAGCAGTACTTC
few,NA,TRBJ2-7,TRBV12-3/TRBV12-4,CASSLIGAGWNF,TGTGCCAGCAGTTTAATAGGGGCAGGGTGGAACTTC
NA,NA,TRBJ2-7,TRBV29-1,CSVMVPTSSEQYF,TGCAGCGTTATGGTCCCCACATCCTCCGAGCAGTACTTC
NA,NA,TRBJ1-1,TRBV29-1,CSVAGRMNTEAFF,TGCAGCGTCGCGGGACGGATGAACACTGAAGCTTTCTTT
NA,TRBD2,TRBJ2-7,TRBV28,CASRGTSGGRRSYEQYF,TGTGCCAGCAGGGGGACTAGCGGGGGGCGGCGTTCCTACGAGCAGTACTTC
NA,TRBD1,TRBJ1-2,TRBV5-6,CASSLDDRGWGGGYTF,TGTGCCAGCAGCTTGGACGACAGGGGTTGGGGAGGTGGCTACACCTTC
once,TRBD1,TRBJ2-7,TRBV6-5,CASSYTGQSTYEQYF,TGTGCCAGCAGTTATACGGGACAGAGTACCTACGAGCAGTACTTC
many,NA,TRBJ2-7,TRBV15,CATRGERHSSYEQYF,TGTGCCACCAGAGGTGAGAGACATAGCTCCTACGAGCAGTACTTC
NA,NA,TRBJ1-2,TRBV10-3,CAIYSGYYGYTF,TGTGCCATCTATTCAGGGTACTATGGCTACACCTTC
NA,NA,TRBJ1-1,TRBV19,CASTKQGANTEAFF,TGTGCCAGTACCAAACAGGGAGCGAACACTGAAGCTTTCTTT
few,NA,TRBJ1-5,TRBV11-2,CASSLDRGADGSNQPQHF,TGTGCCAGCAGCTTGGACAGAGGGGCCGACGGAAGCAATCAGCCCCAGCATTTT
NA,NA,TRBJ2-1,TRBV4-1,CASSRDGTPGYNEQFF,TGCGCCAGCAGCCGGGACGGGACACCCGGGTACAATGAGCAGTTCTTC
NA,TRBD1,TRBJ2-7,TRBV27,CASRPRTGRNYEQYF,TGTGCCAGCAGACCTAGGACAGGGAGGAACTACGAGCAGTACTTC
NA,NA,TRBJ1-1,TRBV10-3,CAIREQQGRTEAFF,TGTGCCATCAGAGAACAACAGGGAAGGACTGAAGCTTTCTTT
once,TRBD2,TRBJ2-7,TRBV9,CASAPSGRFDEQYF,TGTGCCAGTGCTCCAAGCGGGAGGTTCGACGAGCAGTACTTC
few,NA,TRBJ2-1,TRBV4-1,CASSQPLGGLRGNEQFF,TGCGCCAGCAGCCAGCCCCTGGGGGGCCTCAGGGGGAATGAGCAGTTCTTC
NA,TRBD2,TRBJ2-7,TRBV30,CAWSQGGVISYEQYF,TGTGCCTGGAGTCAGGGAGGGGTTATTTCCTACGAGCAGTACTTC
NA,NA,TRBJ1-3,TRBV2,CASSESGIRRNTIYF,TGTGCCAGCAGTGAATCGGGGATTCGGAGAAACACCATATATTTT
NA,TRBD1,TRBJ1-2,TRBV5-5,CASSLWDRGQYGYTF,TGTGCCAGCAGCTTGTGGGACAGGGGCCAGTATGGCTACACCTTC
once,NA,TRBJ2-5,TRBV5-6,CASTVRVWETQYF,TGTGCCAGCACCGTCAGGGTCTGGGAGACCCAGTACTTC
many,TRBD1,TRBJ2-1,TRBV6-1,CASSELQGAQFF,TGTGCCAGCAGTGAACTACAGGGGGCGCAGTTCTTC
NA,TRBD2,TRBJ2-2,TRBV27,CASSGYAGAYTGELFF,TGTGCCAGCAGCGGGTATGCGGGAGCCTACACCGGGGAGCTGTTTTTT
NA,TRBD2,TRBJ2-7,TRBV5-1,CASSLGVAGPYEQYF,TGCGCCAGCAGCTTGGGGGTAGCGGGCCCCTACGAGCAGTACTTC
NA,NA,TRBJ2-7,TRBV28,CASSFSGSREQYF,TGTGCCAGCAGTTTCAGCGGTTCTCGCGAGCAGTACTTC
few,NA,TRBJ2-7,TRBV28,CASSLQGPSYEQYF,TGTGCCAGCAGCCTACAGGGCCCGTCCTACGAGCAGTACTTC
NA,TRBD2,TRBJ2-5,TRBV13,CASSTGRAGLETQYF,TGTGCCAGCAGCACCGGGAGGGCCGGTTTAGAGACCCAGTACTTC
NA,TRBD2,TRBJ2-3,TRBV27,CASSLKVAGGFTDTQYF,TGTGCCAGCAGTTTAAAAGTAGCGGGGGGGTTCACAGATACGCAGTATTTT
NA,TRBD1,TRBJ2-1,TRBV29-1,CSVEIGQGAQGEQFF,TGCAGCGTTGAAATAGGACAGGGGGCGCAAGGTGAGCAGTTCTTC
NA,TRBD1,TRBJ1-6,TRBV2,CASRAGGGNSPLHF,TGTGCCAGCAGGGCAGGGGGTGGAAATTCACCCCTCCACTTT
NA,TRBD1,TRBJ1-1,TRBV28,CASSPRQGASAFF,TGTGCCAGCAGCCCTAGACAGGGGGCGTCGGCTTTCTTT
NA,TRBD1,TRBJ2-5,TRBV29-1,CSVQTGQGIEETQYF,TGCAGCGTTCAAACGGGACAGGGGATCGAAGAGACCCAGTACTTC
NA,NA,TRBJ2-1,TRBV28,CASSRTGSSYNEQFF,TGTGCCAGCAGTAGGACTGGGAGCTCCTACAATGAGCAGTTCTTC
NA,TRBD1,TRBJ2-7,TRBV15,CATSRSGQGPTYEQYF,TGTGCCACCAGCAGATCCGGACAGGGCCCAACCTACGAGCAGTACTTC
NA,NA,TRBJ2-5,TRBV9,CASSGRADQLANQETQYF,TGTGCCAGCAGCGGGCGCGCCGATCAGCTAGCTAATCAAGAGACCCAGTACTTC
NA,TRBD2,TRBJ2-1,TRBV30,CAWSVPSGSYNEQFF,TGTGCCTGGAGTGTACCCAGCGGGAGCTACAATGAGCAGTTCTTC
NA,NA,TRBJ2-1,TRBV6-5,CASRITSTSYNEQFF,TGTGCCAGCAGGATAACTAGCACCTCCTACAATGAGCAGTTCTTC
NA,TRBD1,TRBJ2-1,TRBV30,CAWSFRDRGNEQFF,TGTGCCTGGAGCTTCCGGGACAGGGGTAATGAGCAGTTCTTC
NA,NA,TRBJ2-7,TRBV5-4,CASSLAGTYEQYF,TGTGCCAGCAGCTTGGCGGGGACCTACGAGCAGTACTTC
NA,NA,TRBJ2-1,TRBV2,CASSEDRYNEQFF,TGTGCCAGCAGTGAAGACAGGTACAATGAGCAGTTCTTC
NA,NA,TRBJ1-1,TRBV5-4,CASSLKTLGTEAFF,TGTGCCAGCAGCTTGAAGACATTGGGCACTGAAGCTTTCTTT
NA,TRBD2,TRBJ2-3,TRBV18,CASSPARLAVTDTQYF,TGTGCCAGCTCACCAGCCAGACTAGCGGTCACAGATACGCAGTATTTT